The 10 T cell receptor beta chains below were found in one sample sequenced in a study of cytomegalovirus exposure and HLA in healthy donors. The PCR ran on 60 Vbeta and 13 Jbeta primers. TCRdb's copy holds only in-frame clones and misses some; the assay was immunoSEQ multiplex PCR. Of approximately 150,000 clones detected, 80% appear once; the ten largest clones hold 4.5%. Sequenced sample: PBMCs. The receptor source for this set is a middle-aged man in good health and CMV-seronegative.

The CDR3 DNA sequence: TGTGCCAGCTCCCCGGGACAAAACAATGAGCAGTTCTTC. Amino acids: CASSPGQNNEQFF. The V and J genes are TRBV18 and TRBJ2-1; D may be TRBD1 (6 bases). The V gene's germline CDR1 is KGHSH and CDR2 LQKENI. Deletions cut 6 bases from V and 5 bases from J, with 11 bases between. CDR3 length: 13 residues.

The rearrangement links TRBV6-5 to TRBJ1-1; TRBD1 matches 9 bases. The CDR3 is 12 residues long. V lost 6 bases to trimming and J lost 13 bases; unmatched junction nucleotides: 9. Germline values: CDR1 MNHEY, CDR2 SVGAGI. The CDR3 DNA sequence: TGTGCCAGCAGCCGAGATGACAGGGGGAGTTTCTTT. Its translation: CASSRDDRGSFF.

The chain joins TRBV7-8 to TRBJ1-5; D is ambiguous. The CDR3 contains 15 residues. Trimming removed 5 bases at V and 0 bases at J, with 11 bases between. CDR1 is SGHVS and CDR2 is FQNEAQ in the germline V gene. The DNA of the CDR3 is TGTGCCAGCAGCCCCTCGTCTAGTAGCAATCAGCCCCAGCATTTT. It is translated as CASSPSSSSNQPQHF.

The DNA for the CDR3 is TGTGCCAGCAGTGTAGGCGGGGGGGCCCAGTCCACAGATACGCAGTATTTT. Its translation: CASSVGGGAQSTDTQYF. The chain has TRBV6-4 and TRBJ2-3, with 9 bases lining up with TRBD2. The CDR3 consists of 17 residues. The germline CDR1 and CDR2 sequences are MRHNA and SNTAGT. V dropped 4 bases and J dropped 2; count of bases not matched to a gene: 10.

This sequence joins TRBV7-8 and TRBJ2-7; D might be TRBD2 (6 bases). This CDR3 has 17 amino acids. Trimming pared 0 bases from V and 2 bases from J, leaving 17 bases between. Germline V lookup: CDR1 SGHVS, CDR2 FQNEAQ. The CDR3 here is CASSLALGTATTYEQYF. CDR3 bases: TGTGCCAGCAGCTTAGCTTTGGGGACTGCGACCACCTACGAGCAGTACTTC.

CDR3 nucleotide sequence: TGTGCCAGCAGCCGGAGCTTCTTGGCAGATACGCAGTATTTT. Its translation is CASSRSFLADTQYF. This sequence joins TRBV7-2 and TRBJ2-3; D gene unclear. V lost 5 bases and J 4 bases, leaving 13 bases between the germline ends. The CDR3 consists of 14 residues. Germline CDR1 SGHTA, CDR2 FQGNSA.

The V gene is TRBV7-9, the J gene TRBJ2-7; 9 bases match TRBD2. The CDR3 is made up of 15 amino acids. Trimming at V came to 2 bases and at J to 5 bases, leaving 7 bases not matched to a gene. Germline V gives CDR1 SEHNR, CDR2 FQNEAQ (reference sequence). The CDR3 is CASSLRTSARNEQYF. In DNA, the CDR3 is TGTGCCAGCAGCTTACGGACTAGCGCGAGAAACGAGCAGTACTTC.

This sequence joins TRBV7-3 and TRBJ2-7, with D possibly matching TRBD1 (6 bases). With 5 bases removed from V and 6 bases from J, the gap between germline ends came to 17 bases. The CDR3 has 14 amino acids. Germline CDR1 reads SGHTA; CDR2 reads FQGTGA. CDR3 loop: CASSPWPGDTEQYF. The CDR3 bases are TGTGCCAGCAGCCCATGGCCAGGGGACACCGAGCAGTACTTC. The whole variable domain, filled in from reference TRBV7-3 and TRBJ2-7, reads GAGVSQTPSNKVTEKGKYVELRCDPISGHTALYWYRQSLGQGPEFLIYFQGTGAADDSGLPNDRFFAVRPEGSVSTLKIQRTERGDSAVYLCASSPWPGDTEQYFGPGTRLTVT.

The V call is TRBV7-2, the J call TRBJ1-1; maybe TRBD1 (6 bases). Germline-derived CDR1 and CDR2 are SGHTA and FQGNSA. The CDR3 spans 14 residues. V lost 5 bases and J lost 0, with 10 bases in between. CDR3 sequence: CASSGRTVNTEAFF. CDR3 coding DNA: TGTGCCAGCAGCGGCCGGACAGTGAACACTGAAGCTTTCTTT. Together with reference TRBV7-2 and TRBJ1-1, the CDR3 gives the full variable domain: GAGVSQSPSNKVTEKGKDVELRCDPISGHTALYWYRQSLGQGLEFLIYFQGNSAPDKSGLPSDRFSAERTGGSVSTLTIQRTQQEDSAVYLCASSGRTVNTEAFFGQGTRLTVV.

The chain uses TRBV5-1 and TRBJ2-5, with 16 nucleotides matching TRBD2. The germline V gene has CDR1 SGHRS and CDR2 YFSETQ. CDR3 length: 17 residues. J gave up 3 bases and V 4 bases, and 6 bases lay outside the gene matches. This chain's CDR3 is CASSPGTSGGAEETQYF. As DNA, the CDR3 is TGCGCCAGCAGCCCGGGGACTAGCGGGGGGGCCGAAGAGACCCAGTACTTC.